This is a list of T cell receptor beta chains from one sample in a study of human T cells and chemical hapten exposure. TCRdb reanalysed the RACE reads using MiXCR and keeps one entry per CDR3 protein. The sample has about 40,000 distinct CDR3 sequences; about 10% are singletons. The source material was whole blood, sampled in connection with sensitization to the hapten diphenylcyclopropenone (DPC). All receptors come from a man aged 25-45 years with alopecia areata. Some clones in this sample may be carry-over from other donors' samples. The CDR3 runs from the conserved cysteine through the conserved F or W.

TRBJ1-2 | TRBV18 | CASSPPARNYGYTF
TRBJ2-1 | TRBV12-3/TRBV12-4 | CASSFLAGGNNEQFF
TRBJ2-2 | TRBV6-2/TRBV6-3 | CASSIPPNTGELFF
TRBJ2-2 | TRBV6-4 | CASSVQAGGRELFF
TRBJ2-1 | TRBV11-3 | CASSSGQVQFF
TRBJ2-3 | TRBV27 | CASSLFPSGGVTDTQYF
TRBJ1-4 | TRBV11-2 | CASSNPGTSREKLFF
TRBJ1-5 | TRBV4-2 | CASSQETGREWPQHF
TRBJ1-1 | TRBV15 | CATSSRQNTEAFF
TRBJ1-1 | TRBV12-3/TRBV12-4 | CASSSTGRAEAFF
TRBJ1-5 | TRBV9 | CASSVGGSNQPQHF
TRBJ1-1 | TRBV7-9 | CASSLRAENTEAFF
TRBJ1-1 | TRBV5-1 | CASTLSPGMNTEAFF
TRBJ2-1 | TRBV7-8 | CATIGMASNEQFF
TRBJ2-3 | TRBV9 | CASSLRLAGASSTDTQYF
TRBJ1-2 | TRBV5-1 | CASSITGRDYGYTF
TRBJ2-5 | TRBV2 | CASEDGGYQETQYF
TRBJ1-6 | TRBV7-3 | CASSSNQRTPLHF
TRBJ1-6 | TRBV14 | CASSQDLGVSPLHF
TRBJ1-2 | TRBV3-1 | CASSPAIGQGLPGGYTF
TRBJ2-7 | TRBV20-1 | CSATDSLSSYEQYF
TRBJ1-5 | TRBV25-1 | CASRGQGGVPQHF
TRBJ2-6 | TRBV6-1 | CASSVGPGQGRLGANVLTF
TRBJ2-2 | TRBV21-1 | CASRAGTSGSSPGELFF
TRBJ1-1 | TRBV5-1 | CASTLNTEAFF
TRBJ1-6 | TRBV6-1 | CASSGDRVSPLHF
TRBJ2-1 | TRBV10-1 | CASVNSSGTIHEQFF
TRBJ1-5 | TRBV2 | CASSDRTGRLGNQPQHF
TRBJ1-5 | TRBV7-6 | CASSYGTGDQPQHF
TRBJ2-5 | TRBV19 | CASTPGRQETQYF
TRBJ2-3 | TRBV20-1 | CSARDPGLAADTQYF
TRBJ2-1 | TRBV12-3/TRBV12-4 | CASTPLGTVYNEQFF
TRBJ2-3 | TRBV6-4 | CASSDDPGSTDTQYF
TRBJ2-7 | TRBV4-1 | CASSQGLAALYEQYF
TRBJ2-7 | TRBV18 | CASSPPPGLALYEQYF
TRBJ1-1 | TRBV7-9 | CASSLATGAGTEAFF
TRBJ2-2 | TRBV14 | CASSQATGVNTGELFF
TRBJ2-5 | TRBV10-3 | CAMRRGPQETQYF
TRBJ2-4 | TRBV20-1 | CSANAPGRYDIQYF
TRBJ1-2 | TRBV5-4 | CASSSRATPYGYTF